This T cell receptor beta chain emerged from a study of T cell repertoires in ileal Crohn's disease. Using immunoSEQ multiplex PCR, the repertoire was profiled, and TCRdb retains in-frame clones only, with some absent. In the table there are about 7,200 clones, around 86% of which are singletons. The sample's time point: inflamed ileum from the surgical specimen. The sequenced sample was ileal tissue. The sequence came from an adult with Crohn's disease.

CDR3 protein: CASSSGQGLYTRQYF. The CDR3 bases are TGTGCCAGCAGCTCCGGACAGGGGCTCTATACGAGGCAGTACTTC. The rearrangement uses TRBV5-8 and TRBJ2-7; 9 nucleotides line up with TRBD1. With 3 bases clipped from V and 9 bases from J, the junction kept 13 bases outside the gene matches. Germline V gene data show CDR1 as SGHTS and CDR2 as YDEGEE. The CDR3 consists of 15 residues.